This TCR beta chain was identified during a study of regulatory T cells in long-lasting Graves disease. Sample time point: newly diagnosed GD, antithyroid drugs for less than 3 months. From PBMCs, RNA was extracted and then used to make the TCR library. V was clipped by 6 bases and J by 1 base, with 10 bases between them. CDR1 and CDR2 from the germline V gene are SNHLY and FYNNEI. This CDR3 has 14 amino acids. This clonotype occurred many times. Combining iRepertoire HTBI primers with Arm-PCR of CDR3 regions, the authors built TCR beta libraries. In TCRdb, the multiplex PCR reads were re-called with MiXCR into one record per CDR3 protein. The table has 540,000 or so distinct CDR3 sequences, approximately 12% seen once. This same sample was also taken into another study, of T cells in Graves' hyperthyroidism and ophthalmopathy. That paper notes: Thyroid ultrasound, orbital computed tomography, clinical symptoms, and serum thyroxine and TRAb underpinned diagnoses.

The sequences come from peripheral blood mononuclear cells (PBMCs), collected at new diagnosis, from a patient treated with antithyroid drugs. The sequence derives from a man aged 25 to 40 with Graves disease. The chain joins TRBV2 to TRBJ2-1; D gene unclear. CDR3 residues: CASRGLGSYNEQFF. The CDR3 DNA reads TGTGCCAGCAGGGGCCTGGGGTCCTACAATGAGCAGTTCTTC. Looking up the rest from reference TRBV2 and TRBJ2-1 gives the full variable domain: EPEVTQTPSHQVTQMGQEVILRCVPISNHLYFYWYRQILGQKVEFLVSFYNNEISEKSEIFDDQFSVERPDGSNFTLKIRSTKLEDSAMYFCASRGLGSYNEQFFGPGTRLTVL.